Sequencing of this T cell receptor beta chain was carried out in a study of siplizumab effects on memory and regulatory T cells. The study, taken as a whole, reports: Confirmation was lacking for the suppressive function of proliferating Tregs derived from siplizumab cultures.

V lost 5 bases, J lost 6 bases, and 12 bases stayed unmatched. CDR3 length equals 15 residues. Germline CDR1 KGHSH, CDR2 LQKENI. A note on this clone: Its target is not known.

The data were produced by immunoSEQ multiplex PCR, yet TCRdb's version contains in-frame clones alone and is incomplete. The repertoire consists of about 100,000 clones, with around 90% occurring once and the leading ten covering roughly 0.16%. The source material was CD4+ T cells sorted from blood. The origin of this receptor is a human donor in good health. This chain joins TRBV18 and TRBJ2-7; TRBD2 matches at 8 bases. The CDR3 DNA is TGTGCCAGCTCATCGGGTCAGGGACTAGTCGCCGAGCAGTACTTC. Its protein is CASSSGQGLVAEQYF.